Following are 32 T cell receptor beta chains from one sample sequenced in a study of Graves' ophthalmopathy and Graves' hyperthyroidism. Amplification targeted the TCR beta CDR3 regions, with RNA transcripts as the source material. A first-round RT-PCR used HTBI primers, followed by a second-round multiplex PCR. TCRdb re-called the multiplex PCR reads with MiXCR, one entry per CDR3 protein. The table records some 380,000 distinct CDR3 sequences, 15% of them present only once. The sample was peripheral blood. Receptor source: a woman aged 18-29 years with stable Graves' hyperthyroidism.

This sequence joins TRBV6-2 or TRBV6-3 and TRBJ2-5; D possibly matches TRBD1 or TRBD2 (6 bases each). The CDR3 is made up of 15 amino acids. The germline V and J ends were trimmed by 3 bases and 4 bases, with 15 bases remaining between them. Germline V gene lookup returns CDR1 MNHEY and CDR2 SVGEGT. The CDR3 coding sequence is TGTGCCAGCAGTTATATCCGGACGGGGGCAGAGACCCAGTACTTC. Its translation: CASSYIRTGAETQYF.

This clonotype was counted ten times or more. The V call is TRBV4-1, the J call TRBJ2-5; a weak D match, TRBD2 (6 bases). Germline-derived CDR1 and CDR2 are MGHRA and YSYEKL. Deletions cut 1 base from V and 6 bases from J, with 24 bases between. CDR3 size: 18 residues. The CDR3 DNA reads TGCGCCAGCAGCCAAGTAGGGCGAGGAGGGGATGTTTCTAAGACCCAGTACTTC. It translates to CASSQVGRGGDVSKTQYF.

This clonotype was recorded at least ten times. The V and J genes are TRBV6-2 or TRBV6-3 and TRBJ1-6; D is undetermined. The germline gives CDR1 MNHEY, CDR2 SVGEGT. V shed 4 bases and J shed 4 bases, with 8 bases lying between them. CDR3 length: 14 amino acids. DNA for the CDR3: TGTGCCAGCAGTTTCGACGGATATAATTCACCCCTCCACTTT. It translates to CASSFDGYNSPLHF.

V usage is TRBV11-2 and J usage is TRBJ1-1; 10 bases are shared with TRBD1. Germline V gene lookup returns CDR1 SGHAT and CDR2 FQNNGV. V was clipped by 1 base and J by 5 bases; unmatched bases: 10. The CDR3 has 17 residues. CDR3: CASSLGRDRGRRTEAFF. CDR3 DNA: TGTGCCAGCAGCTTAGGTCGGGACAGGGGTCGACGAACTGAAGCTTTCTTT.

This clonotype was counted many times. This chain connects TRBV20-1 to TRBJ2-5; 8 nucleotides align to TRBD2. J lost 1 base, V lost 0 bases, and 7 bases had no gene match. Germline-derived CDR1 and CDR2 are DFQATT and SNEGSKA (reference sequence). This CDR3 region has 16 residues. This CDR3 is CSARDPLRGGQETQYF. The CDR3 DNA is TGCAGTGCTAGAGATCCATTACGGGGGGGCCAAGAGACCCAGTACTTC.

In this sample, this clonotype turned up a few times. V and J are TRBV19 and TRBJ1-6; possibly TRBD1 for D (6 bases). Germline CDR1 reads LNHDA; CDR2 reads SQIVND (reference sequence). The CDR3 is 18 residues long. The V end lost 2 bases, the J end lost 9 bases, and 23 bases lay between the germline ends. The CDR3 DNA reads TGTGCCAGTAGTATATTTATGAGTCGGGGGCTAGGGATTTCACCCCTCCACTTT. Encoded protein: CASSIFMSRGLGISPLHF.

This clonotype showed up just a few times. V and J are TRBV2 and TRBJ1-6; D unresolved. The ends were cut back, 8 bases at V and 0 bases at J, with 11 bases in the middle. Germline lookup yields CDR1 SNHLY and CDR2 FYNNEI. The CDR3 sequence is 15 residues long. The CDR3 is CASWVGLSYNSPLHF. In DNA form, the CDR3 reads TGTGCCAGCTGGGTCGGACTCTCCTATAATTCACCCCTCCACTTT.

V usage is TRBV6-1 and J usage is TRBJ1-6; D unclear. CDR3 length: 14 residues. The germline gives CDR1 MNHNS, CDR2 SASEGT. V shed 3 bases and J shed 10 bases, with 13 bases lying between them. The CDR3, as DNA: TGTGCCAGCAGTGACCGGGAACCGGTGTCACCCCTCCACTTT. This codes for CASSDREPVSPLHF.

This clonotype was seen at least ten times. The gene calls are TRBV7-9 and TRBJ1-1, with a possible D match to TRBD1 (5 bases). The germline V gene has CDR1 SEHNR and CDR2 FQNEAQ (reference sequence). Trimming took off 1 base at V and 7 bases at J, with 13 bases between the two ends. The length of the CDR3 is 14 residues. The CDR3 sequence: CASSLDQGLDEAFF. DNA of the CDR3: TGTGCCAGCAGCTTAGATCAGGGTCTGGATGAAGCTTTCTTT.

This clonotype was seen at least ten times. V and J are TRBV2 and TRBJ1-1; D call uncertain. V lost 5 bases and J 6 bases, leaving 13 bases between the germline ends. Germline V lookup: CDR1 SNHLY, CDR2 FYNNEI. The CDR3 has 13 residues. CDR3 amino acids: CASSRRQGAEAFF. As DNA, the CDR3 is TGTGCCAGCAGTCGGAGACAAGGTGCTGAAGCTTTCTTT.

This clonotype was seen repeatedly, ten times or more. The V call is TRBV10-3, the J call TRBJ2-7; possibly TRBD2 for D (5 bases). CDR1 and CDR2 (germline): ENHRY, SYGVKD. V was clipped by 6 bases and J by 5 bases, with 14 bases between them. There are 13 residues in the CDR3. CDR3 residues: CAISPAEVDEQYF. The CDR3 bases are TGTGCCATCAGCCCAGCGGAGGTGGACGAGCAGTACTTC.

This clonotype was observed many times. The rearrangement joins TRBV27 to TRBJ2-7; D not resolved. V lost 5 bases and J lost 3, with 11 bases in between. Germline V gene sequence: CDR1 MNHEY, CDR2 SMNVEV (reference sequence). The CDR3 consists of 13 residues. The DNA for the CDR3 is TGTGCCAGCAGTGTCCGCATGGACTACGAGCAGTACTTC. Its protein product is CASSVRMDYEQYF.

At least ten counts were recorded for this clonotype. This sequence joins TRBV2 and TRBJ1-1; unclear D gene. The germline V gene encodes CDR1 SNHLY and CDR2 FYNNEI. V was trimmed by 8 bases and J by 1 base, leaving 11 bases between them. The CDR3 is 13 amino acids. DNA for the CDR3: TGTGCCAGCCCCCGGGCAAGGAACACTGAAGCTTTCTTT. This sequence encodes CASPRARNTEAFF.

V usage is TRBV11-3 and J usage is TRBJ1-1; TRBD1 might be the D (5 bases). V lost 1 base and J 3 bases, leaving 12 bases between the germline ends. This CDR3 is 15 amino acids long. Germline-derived CDR1 and CDR2 are SGHNT and YENEEA. CDR3 DNA: TGTGCCAGCAGCTTAGCCGGGGGAATGGACACTGAAGCTTTCTTT. Translation gives CASSLAGGMDTEAFF.

This clonotype was counted many times. This clone may be a read error of a much larger clone one base away. The gene calls are TRBV11-1 and TRBJ1-1; D unclear. From germline, CDR1 is SGHAT and CDR2 FQDESV (reference sequence). The V end was cut by 6 bases, the J end by 1 base, with 6 bases between. This CDR3 spans 12 amino acids. CDR3 amino acids: CASRFGNTEAFF. DNA of the CDR3: TGTGCCAGCAGATTTGGGAACACTGAAGCTTTCTTT.

This clonotype has a count of ten or more. The chain is built from TRBV2 and TRBJ1-2, with 7 bases lining up with TRBD1. Germline lookup yields CDR1 SNHLY and CDR2 FYNNEI. V shed 6 bases, J shed 8 bases, and the junction held 12 bases outside the gene matches. This CDR3 comprises 14 residues. CDR3 sequence reads: CASRETGWTEGYTF. CDR3 nucleotides: TGTGCCAGCAGGGAGACAGGGTGGACGGAAGGCTACACCTTC. The full variable domain, its missing parts supplied by reference TRBV2 and TRBJ1-2, is EPEVTQTPSHQVTQMGQEVILRCVPISNHLYFYWYRQILGQKVEFLVSFYNNEISEKSEIFDDQFSVERPDGSNFTLKIRSTKLEDSAMYFCASRETGWTEGYTFGSGTRLTVV.

This clonotype came up many times. The rearrangement joins TRBV4-1 to TRBJ2-3, with 13 bases matching TRBD2. The length of the CDR3 is 16 residues. Looked up from germline, CDR1 is MGHRA and CDR2 is YSYEKL. After removal of 4 bases from V and 4 bases from J, the junction contained 5 bases not matched to a gene. CDR3 sequence: CASSPRTSGGADTQYF. For the CDR3, the DNA is TGCGCCAGCAGCCCCCGGACTAGCGGGGGTGCAGATACGCAGTATTTT.

This clonotype was counted at least ten times. The V and J genes are TRBV19 and TRBJ1-2; the D is unclear. The germline V and J ends were trimmed by 5 bases and 8 bases, with 6 bases remaining between them. CDR1 LNHDA and CDR2 SQIVND come from the germline V gene (reference sequence). The CDR3 totals 10 residues. CDR3 in amino acids: CASSEKGYTF. The CDR3 nucleotides are TGTGCCAGTAGTGAGAAGGGCTACACCTTC.

At least ten counts were recorded for this clonotype. The rearrangement uses TRBV11-2 and TRBJ1-1; the D gene is possibly TRBD1 (5 bases). This CDR3 comprises 13 residues. Trimming stripped 5 bases from V and 3 bases from J, with 10 bases between. Germline lookup yields CDR1 SGHAT and CDR2 FQNNGV. The CDR3 nucleotides read TGTGCCAGCAGCCCCGACAGAGACACTGAAGCTTTCTTT. Protein product: CASSPDRDTEAFF.

This clonotype was observed many times. The chain has TRBV19 and TRBJ1-5, with 9 bases lining up with TRBD1. Germline V lookup: CDR1 LNHDA, CDR2 SQIVND (reference sequence). This CDR3 comprises 16 residues. Trimming removed 3 bases from V and 1 base from J; junction bases left unmatched: 4. The chain's CDR3 is CASSIMGTGSNQPQHF. CDR3 DNA sequence: TGTGCCAGTAGTATTATGGGGACAGGGAGCAATCAGCCCCAGCATTTT.

Many counts were recorded for this clonotype. The rearrangement joins TRBV6-5 to TRBJ2-7; D is perhaps TRBD1 or TRBD2 (5 bases each). Trimming left V 2 bases short and J 4 bases short, with 9 bases between. The CDR3 is 13 amino acids. Germline loops: CDR1 MNHEY, CDR2 SVGAGI. The chain's CDR3 is CASSYRDGYEQYF. The CDR3 DNA follows: TGTGCCAGCAGTTACAGGGACGGGTACGAGCAGTACTTC.

This clonotype has ten or more counts. The chain carries TRBV29-1 and TRBJ1-6; tentatively, D is TRBD1 (5 bases). The germline gives CDR1 SQVTM, CDR2 ANQGSEA. V lost 5 bases, J lost 5 bases, and 13 bases lay in between. The CDR3 is 14 residues long. The DNA of the CDR3 is TGCAGCGTTATGGGTGAAGGGGATAATTCACCCCTCCACTTT. Translation: CSVMGEGDNSPLHF. Full variable domain (outside the CDR3, taken from reference TRBV29-1 and TRBJ1-6): SAVISQKPSRDICQRGTSLTIQCQVDSQVTMMFWYRQQPGQSLTLIATANQGSEATYESGFVIDKFPISRPNLTFSTLTVSNMSPEDSSIYLCSVMGEGDNSPLHFGNGTRLTVT.

This clonotype came up many times. The rearrangement uses TRBV11-2 and TRBJ1-6; 9 nucleotides align to TRBD1. CDR1 and CDR2 (germline): SGHAT, FQNNGV. Trimming cost V 8 bases and J 10 bases; bases outside gene matches: 6. This CDR3 is 13 amino acids long. The CDR3 DNA sequence: TGTGCCAGCGGGACAGGGACAGGCTCACCCCTCCACTTT. As protein: CASGTGTGSPLHF.

This clonotype was found many times. The chain joins TRBV5-1 to TRBJ1-6; maybe TRBD1 (5 bases). From germline, CDR1 is SGHRS and CDR2 YFSETQ. Between the trimmed V and J ends, which lost 1 base and 4 bases, there was a span of 12 bases. The CDR3 runs to 16 residues. In nucleotides, the CDR3 is TGCGCCAGCAGCTTGTCGGCAGGGCGGTATAATTCACCCCTCCACTTT. This encodes CASSLSAGRYNSPLHF.

The sample holds many counts of this clonotype. V and J are TRBV12-3 or TRBV12-4 and TRBJ2-2, with 11 bases lining up with TRBD2. The CDR3 runs 17 residues. J gave up 7 bases and V 2 bases, and 9 bases lay outside the gene matches. CDR3 DNA sequence: TGTGCCAGCAGTTTAAGCCTAGCGGGGGGAGACTGCGGGGAGCTGTTTTTT. This sequence encodes CASSLSLAGGDCGELFF.

The chain has TRBV6-5 and TRBJ2-5; 8 nucleotides line up with TRBD1. CDR1 MNHEY and CDR2 SVGAGI come from the germline V gene. CDR3 length equals 15 residues. The V segment lost 4 bases and the J segment 5 bases; nucleotides outside the gene matches: 9. CDR3 region: CASSSLTGALETQYF. CDR3 in DNA: TGTGCCAGCAGTTCCCTGACAGGGGCTTTGGAGACCCAGTACTTC.

This clonotype was detected many times. The gene calls are TRBV20-1 and TRBJ2-2, with D perhaps assigned TRBD1 or TRBD2 (5 bases each). V lost 6 bases and J lost 4, with 15 bases in between. The germline CDR1 and CDR2 sequences are DFQATT and SNEGSKA (reference sequence). This CDR3 comprises 14 residues. The CDR3 DNA is TGCAGTGCCCCGCGAGGGGCCGGCACCGGGGAGCTGTTTTTT. Amino acids: CSAPRGAGTGELFF.

This clonotype was detected many times. The rearrangement joins TRBV7-2 to TRBJ2-4; 9 nucleotides agree with TRBD1. The CDR3 runs 14 residues. The germline V gene has CDR1 SGHTA and CDR2 FQGNSA. V shed 3 bases and J 9 bases; nucleotides not matched to a gene: 6. CDR3 sequence (DNA): TGTGCCAGCAGCTTCGGGACAGGGAGTGGCATTCAGTACTTC. Its translation is CASSFGTGSGIQYF. The full variable domain, its missing parts supplied by reference TRBV7-2 and TRBJ2-4, is GAGVSQSPSNKVTEKGKDVELRCDPISGHTALYWYRQSLGQGLEFLIYFQGNSAPDKSGLPSDRFSAERTGGSVSTLTIQRTQQEDSAVYLCASSFGTGSGIQYFGAGTRLSVL.

This clonotype occurred a few times. A read error may account for a junction end that differs from germline. V is TRBV10-2 and J is TRBJ1-3; possible D gene TRBD1, 5 bases. Germline V gene sequence: CDR1 WSHSY, CDR2 SAAADI. The CDR3 sequence is 15 residues long. CDR3 sequence: CAISGGEISGNTIYF. CDR3 nucleotide sequence: TGCGCCATCAGTGGGGGAGAGATCTCTGGAAACACCATATATTTT.

This clonotype was observed many times. This chain connects TRBV20-1 to TRBJ2-5, with TRBD2 identical over 9 bases. The CDR3 runs 14 residues. Trimming cost V 1 base and J 2 bases; bases outside gene matches: 2. Germline V lookup: CDR1 DFQATT, CDR2 SNEGSKA (reference sequence). The DNA for the CDR3 is TGCAGTGCTAGAGTAAGCGGGAGGCAAGAGACCCAGTACTTC. Protein: CSARVSGRQETQYF.

Many counts were recorded for this clonotype. This chain links TRBV7-2 with TRBJ2-5; possibly TRBD1 or TRBD2 for D (5 bases each). This CDR3 is built from 16 residues. V was shortened by 0 bases and J by 5 bases, with 16 bases between the two germline ends. Looked up from germline, CDR1 is SGHTA and CDR2 is FQGNSA. CDR3 DNA: TGTGCCAGCAGCTTAGCGGGGACCCAGGATAGGGAGACCCAGTACTTC. Translation gives CASSLAGTQDRETQYF. Full variable domain (rest looked up from reference TRBV7-2 and TRBJ2-5): GAGVSQSPSNKVTEKGKDVELRCDPISGHTALYWYRQSLGQGLEFLIYFQGNSAPDKSGLPSDRFSAERTGGSVSTLTIQRTQQEDSAVYLCASSLAGTQDRETQYFGPGTRLLVL.

This clonotype was counted at least ten times. The rearrangement links TRBV12-3 or TRBV12-4 to TRBJ1-2; TRBD1 might be the D (6 bases). The V end was cut by 3 bases, the J end by 2 bases, with 13 bases between. The CDR3 has 15 amino acids. The CDR3 loop is CASSLGGALNYGYTF. CDR3 DNA: TGTGCCAGCAGTTTGGGGGGGGCGCTGAACTATGGCTACACCTTC.